This TCR beta chain was documented in a study of T-cell reconstitution after alpha-beta-depleted transplantation in children. Notes on the study in general: A year post-transplant, T-cell counts and diversity derived mostly from newly produced T cells. Several hundred expanded graft clones reportedly supplied alpha-beta T cells about two months after transplant. From surviving recipient T cells and thymic progenitors came the high day-60 TCRbeta diversity observed in some patients.

Trimming took 6 bases from V and 3 from J, leaving 8 bases between them. The CDR3 loop spans 12 amino acids. Looked up from germline, CDR1 is MGHDK and CDR2 is SYGVNS. This clonotype was seen only a few times. The antigen is undetermined. A much larger clone differs by one base, so this may be a read error. Preparing the TCRbeta library involved the use of unique molecular identifiers. One entry per CDR3 protein, called by TCRdb with MiXCR from the PCR reads. The sample lists roughly 500,000 distinct CDR3 sequences, over 9.5% occurring once. Sequenced material: PBMCs, taken before TCRalphabeta/CD19-depleted stem cell transplant. The chain has TRBV25-1 and TRBJ1-1; D possibly corresponds to TRBD1 (5 bases). The TCR comes from a child aged 2-15 years with inherited bone marrow failure, due to receive a stem cell transplant. CDR3 region: CASRSGDTEAFF. In DNA, the CDR3 is TGTGCCAGCAGGTCGGGGGACACTGAAGCTTTCTTT.